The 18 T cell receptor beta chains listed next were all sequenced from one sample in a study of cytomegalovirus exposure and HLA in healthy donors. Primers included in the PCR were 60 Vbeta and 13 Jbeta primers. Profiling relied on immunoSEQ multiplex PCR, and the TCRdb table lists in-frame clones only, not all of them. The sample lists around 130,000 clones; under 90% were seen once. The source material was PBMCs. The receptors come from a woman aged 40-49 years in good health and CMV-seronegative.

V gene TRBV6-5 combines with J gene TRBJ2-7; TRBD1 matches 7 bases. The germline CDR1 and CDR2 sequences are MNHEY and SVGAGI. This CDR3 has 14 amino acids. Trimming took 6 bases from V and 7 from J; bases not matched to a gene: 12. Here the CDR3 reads CASSRGTADSEQYF. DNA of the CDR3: TGTGCCAGCAGCCGAGGGACAGCCGACTCGGAGCAGTACTTC.

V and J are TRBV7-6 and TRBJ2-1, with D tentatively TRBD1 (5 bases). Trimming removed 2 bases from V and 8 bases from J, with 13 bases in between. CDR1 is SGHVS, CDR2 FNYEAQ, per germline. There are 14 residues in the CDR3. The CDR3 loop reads CASSLLGWGDEQFF. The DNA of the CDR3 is TGTGCCAGCAGCTTACTGGGTTGGGGCGATGAGCAGTTCTTC.

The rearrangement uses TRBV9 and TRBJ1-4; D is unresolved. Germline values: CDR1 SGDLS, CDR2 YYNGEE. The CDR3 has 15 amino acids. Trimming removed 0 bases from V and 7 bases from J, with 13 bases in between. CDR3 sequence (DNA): TGTGCCAGCAGCGTAGATGGGAGAATGGGTGAAAAACTGTTTTTT. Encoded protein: CASSVDGRMGEKLFF.

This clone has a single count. CDR3 DNA: TGCGCCAGCAGCCGGGACAGGGTGGAGGGCTACACCTTC. It yields the protein CASSRDRVEGYTF. The chain employs TRBV4-3 and TRBJ1-2; TRBD1 matches 9 bases. Trimming at V came to 4 bases and at J to 8 bases, leaving 5 bases not matched to a gene. The CDR3 is made up of 13 amino acids. The germline V gene has CDR1 LGHNA and CDR2 YSLEER.

The CDR3 reads CASSQETTLYEQYF. In nucleotides, the CDR3 is TGTGCCAGCAGCCAAGAGACGACTCTCTACGAGCAGTACTTC. The V gene is TRBV4-2, the J gene TRBJ2-7; D gene ambiguous. This CDR3 is built from 14 residues. V was trimmed by 0 bases and J by 3 bases, leaving 9 bases between them. In germline, CDR1 is LGHNA, CDR2 YNFKEQ.

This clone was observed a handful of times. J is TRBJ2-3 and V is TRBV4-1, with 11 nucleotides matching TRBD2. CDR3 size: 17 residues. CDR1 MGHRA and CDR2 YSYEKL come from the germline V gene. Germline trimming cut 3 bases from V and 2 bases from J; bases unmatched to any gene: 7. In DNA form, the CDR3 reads TGCGCCAGCAGCCAGACTCCTAGCGGGGGGTCCACAGATACGCAGTATTTT. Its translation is CASSQTPSGGSTDTQYF.

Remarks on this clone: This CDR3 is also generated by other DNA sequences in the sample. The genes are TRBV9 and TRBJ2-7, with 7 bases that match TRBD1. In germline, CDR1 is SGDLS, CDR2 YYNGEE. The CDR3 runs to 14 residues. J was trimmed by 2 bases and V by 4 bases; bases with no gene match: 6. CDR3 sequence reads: CASSPRQGTYEQYF. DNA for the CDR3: TGTGCCAGCAGCCCGCGACAGGGAACCTACGAGCAGTACTTC.

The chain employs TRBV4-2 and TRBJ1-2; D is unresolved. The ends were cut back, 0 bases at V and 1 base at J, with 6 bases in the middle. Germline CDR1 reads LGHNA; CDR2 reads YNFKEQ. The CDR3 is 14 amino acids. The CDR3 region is CASSQDPVNYGYTF. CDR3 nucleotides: TGTGCCAGCAGCCAAGATCCGGTTAACTATGGCTACACCTTC.

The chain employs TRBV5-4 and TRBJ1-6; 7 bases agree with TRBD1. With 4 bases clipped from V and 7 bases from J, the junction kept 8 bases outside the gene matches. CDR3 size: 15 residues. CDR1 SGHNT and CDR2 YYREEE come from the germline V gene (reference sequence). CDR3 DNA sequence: TGTGCCAGCAGCAGGGGGACAGACGGAAATTCACCCCTCCACTTT. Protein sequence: CASSRGTDGNSPLHF.

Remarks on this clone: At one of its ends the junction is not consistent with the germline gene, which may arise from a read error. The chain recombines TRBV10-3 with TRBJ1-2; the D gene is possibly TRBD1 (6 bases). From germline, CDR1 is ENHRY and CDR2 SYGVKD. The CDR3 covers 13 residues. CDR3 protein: CAINEGQNYGYPF. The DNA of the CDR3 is TGTGCCATCAACGAAGGACAGAACTATGGCTACCCCTTC.

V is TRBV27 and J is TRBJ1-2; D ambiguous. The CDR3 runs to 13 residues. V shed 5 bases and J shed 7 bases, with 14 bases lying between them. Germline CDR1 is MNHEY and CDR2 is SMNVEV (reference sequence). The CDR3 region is CASSPGSALGYTF. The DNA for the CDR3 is TGTGCCAGCAGTCCCGGGTCCGCCCTTGGCTACACCTTC.

CDR3 DNA: TGTGCCAGCAGCTTAGTTGAAGGGGTCTCCTACGAGCAGTACTTC. Amino acid sequence: CASSLVEGVSYEQYF. The rearrangement links TRBV7-2 to TRBJ2-5, with D maybe TRBD1 (5 bases). The J call is in doubt because the DNA end fits TRBJ2-7 better. Germline CDR1 is SGHTA and CDR2 is FQGNSA. This CDR3 is built from 15 residues.

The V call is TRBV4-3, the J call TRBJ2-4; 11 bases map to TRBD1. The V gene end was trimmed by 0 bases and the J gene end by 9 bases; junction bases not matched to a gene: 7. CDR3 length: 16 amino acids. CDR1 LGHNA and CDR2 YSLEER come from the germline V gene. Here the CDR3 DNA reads TGCGCCAGCAGCCAAGACCTCCCCGGGACAGGGGGCATTCAGTACTTC. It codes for CASSQDLPGTGGIQYF.

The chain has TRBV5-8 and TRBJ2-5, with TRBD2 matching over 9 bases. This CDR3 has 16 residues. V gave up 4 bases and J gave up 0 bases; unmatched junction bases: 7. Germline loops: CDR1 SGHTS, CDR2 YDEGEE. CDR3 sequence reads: CASSRRERGDQETQYF. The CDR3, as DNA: TGTGCCAGCAGCCGTAGGGAGCGGGGGGACCAAGAGACCCAGTACTTC.

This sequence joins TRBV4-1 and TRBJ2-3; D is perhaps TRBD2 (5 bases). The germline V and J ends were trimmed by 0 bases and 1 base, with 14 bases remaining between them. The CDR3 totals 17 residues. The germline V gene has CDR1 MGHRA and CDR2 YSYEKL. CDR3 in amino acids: CASSQDRAARGTDTQYF. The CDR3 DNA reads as TGCGCCAGCAGCCAAGATAGAGCAGCGCGGGGCACAGATACGCAGTATTTT.

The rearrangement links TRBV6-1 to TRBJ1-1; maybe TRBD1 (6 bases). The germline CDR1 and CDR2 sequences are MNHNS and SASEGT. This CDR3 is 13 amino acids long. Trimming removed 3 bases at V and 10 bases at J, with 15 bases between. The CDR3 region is CASSDSQGILAFF. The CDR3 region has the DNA TGTGCCAGCAGTGACAGTCAGGGGATCTTAGCTTTCTTT.

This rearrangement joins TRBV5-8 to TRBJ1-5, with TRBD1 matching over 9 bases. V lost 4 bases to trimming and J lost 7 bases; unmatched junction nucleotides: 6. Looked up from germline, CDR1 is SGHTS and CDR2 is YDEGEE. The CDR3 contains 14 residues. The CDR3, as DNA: TGTGCCAGCAGCGTACAGGGGGCCGGGCAGCCCCAGCATTTT. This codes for CASSVQGAGQPQHF.

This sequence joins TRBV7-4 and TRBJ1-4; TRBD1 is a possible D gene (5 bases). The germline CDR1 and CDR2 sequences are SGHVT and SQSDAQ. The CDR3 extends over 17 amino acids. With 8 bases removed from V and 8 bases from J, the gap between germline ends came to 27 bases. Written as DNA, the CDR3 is TGTGCCAGCCAGAAAAACGGAAGCGGGGGGGGATCGGAAAAACTGTTTTTT. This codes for CASQKNGSGGGSEKLFF. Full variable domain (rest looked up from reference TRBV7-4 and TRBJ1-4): GAGVSQSPRYKVAKRGRDVALRCDSISGHVTLYWYRQTLGQGSEVLTYSQSDAQRDKSGRPSGRFSAERPERSVSTLKIQRTEQGDSAVYLCASQKNGSGGGSEKLFFGSGTQLSVL.